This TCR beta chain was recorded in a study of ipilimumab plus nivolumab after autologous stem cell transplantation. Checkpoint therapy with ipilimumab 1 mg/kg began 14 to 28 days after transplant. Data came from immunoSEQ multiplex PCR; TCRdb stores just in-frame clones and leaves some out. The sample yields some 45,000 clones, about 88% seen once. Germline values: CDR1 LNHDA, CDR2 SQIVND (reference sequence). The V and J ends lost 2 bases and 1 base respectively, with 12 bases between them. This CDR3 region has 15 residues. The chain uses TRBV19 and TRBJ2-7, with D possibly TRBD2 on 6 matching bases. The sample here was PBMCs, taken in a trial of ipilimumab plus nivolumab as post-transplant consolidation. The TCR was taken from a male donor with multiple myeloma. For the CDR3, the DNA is TGTGCCAGTAGTATACGACACGGGGGATCCTACGAGCAGTACTTC. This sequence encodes CASSIRHGGSYEQYF.